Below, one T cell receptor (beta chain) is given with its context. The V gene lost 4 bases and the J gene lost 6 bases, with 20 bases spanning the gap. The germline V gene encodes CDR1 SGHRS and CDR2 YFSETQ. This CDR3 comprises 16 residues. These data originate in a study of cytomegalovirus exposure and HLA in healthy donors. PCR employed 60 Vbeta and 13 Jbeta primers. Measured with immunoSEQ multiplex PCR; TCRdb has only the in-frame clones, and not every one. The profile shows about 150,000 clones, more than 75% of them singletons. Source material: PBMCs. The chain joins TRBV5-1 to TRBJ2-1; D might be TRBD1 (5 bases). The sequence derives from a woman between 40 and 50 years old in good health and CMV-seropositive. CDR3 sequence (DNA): TGCGCCAGCAGCCTAGGGGCAGGAAGGGTTTTCAATGAGCAGTTCTTC. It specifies CASSLGAGRVFNEQFF. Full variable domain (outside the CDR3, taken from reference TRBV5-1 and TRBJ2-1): KAGVTQTPRYLIKTRGQQVTLSCSPISGHRSVSWYQQTPGQGLQFLFEYFSETQRNKGNFPGRFSGRQFSNSRSEMNVSTLELGDSALYLCASSLGAGRVFNEQFFGPGTRLTVL.